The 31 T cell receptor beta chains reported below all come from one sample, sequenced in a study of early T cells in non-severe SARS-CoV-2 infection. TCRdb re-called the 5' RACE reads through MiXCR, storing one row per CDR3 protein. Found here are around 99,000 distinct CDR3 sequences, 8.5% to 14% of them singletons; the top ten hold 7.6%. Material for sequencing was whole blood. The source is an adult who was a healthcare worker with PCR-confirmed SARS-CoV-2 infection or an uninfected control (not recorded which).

The CDR3 sequence: CASSTQNIQYF. CDR3 coding DNA: TGTGCCAGCAGTACCCAAAACATTCAGTACTTC. The chain links TRBV12-3 or TRBV12-4 to TRBJ2-4, with D uncertain. The V gene lost 5 bases and the J gene lost 5 bases, with 4 bases spanning the gap. The CDR3 runs to 11 residues.

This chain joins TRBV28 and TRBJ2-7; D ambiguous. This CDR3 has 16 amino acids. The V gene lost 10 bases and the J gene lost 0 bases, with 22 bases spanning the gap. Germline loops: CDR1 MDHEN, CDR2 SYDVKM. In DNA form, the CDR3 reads TGTGCCAACAGCCTCCCGTCTCGCCTTAACTCCTACGAGCAGTACTTC. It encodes CANSLPSRLNSYEQYF.

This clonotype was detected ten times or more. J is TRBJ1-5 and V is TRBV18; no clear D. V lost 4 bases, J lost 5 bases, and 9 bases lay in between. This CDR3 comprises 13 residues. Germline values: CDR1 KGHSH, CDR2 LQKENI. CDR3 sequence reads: CASSQGWDQPQHF. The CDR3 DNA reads TGTGCCAGCTCACAAGGTTGGGATCAGCCCCAGCATTTT. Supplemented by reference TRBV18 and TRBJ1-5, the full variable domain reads NAGVMQNPRHLVRRRGQEARLRCSPMKGHSHVYWYRQLPEEGLKFMVYLQKENIIDESGMPKERFSAEFPKEGPSILRIQQVVRGDSAAYFCASSQGWDQPQHFGDGTRLSIL.

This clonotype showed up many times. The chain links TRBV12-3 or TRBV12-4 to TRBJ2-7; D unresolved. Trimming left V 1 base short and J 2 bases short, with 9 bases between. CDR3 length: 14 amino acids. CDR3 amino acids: CASSLGGSAYEQYF. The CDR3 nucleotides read TGTGCCAGCAGTTTAGGAGGATCAGCCTACGAGCAGTACTTC.

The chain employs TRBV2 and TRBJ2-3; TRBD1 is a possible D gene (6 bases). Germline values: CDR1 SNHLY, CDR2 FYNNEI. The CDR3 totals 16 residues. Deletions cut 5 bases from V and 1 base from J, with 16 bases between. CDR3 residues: CASSPGARLGTDTQYF. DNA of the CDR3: TGTGCCAGCAGTCCAGGGGCAAGACTTGGCACAGATACGCAGTATTTT.

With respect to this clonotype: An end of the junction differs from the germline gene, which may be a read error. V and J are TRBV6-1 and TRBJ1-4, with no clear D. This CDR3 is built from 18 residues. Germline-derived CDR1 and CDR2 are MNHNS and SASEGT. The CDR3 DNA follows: TGTGCCAGCAGTGAACCGACAAAACTGGATCCCGACAAGGAAAAACTGTCTTTT. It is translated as CASSEPTKLDPDKEKLSF.

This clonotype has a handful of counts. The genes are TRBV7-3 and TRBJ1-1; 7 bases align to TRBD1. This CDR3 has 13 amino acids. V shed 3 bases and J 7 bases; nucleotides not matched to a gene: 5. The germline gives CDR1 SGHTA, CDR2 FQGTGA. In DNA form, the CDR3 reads TGTGCCAGCAGCTTCCGACAGGGCGGTGAAGCTTTCTTT. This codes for CASSFRQGGEAFF.

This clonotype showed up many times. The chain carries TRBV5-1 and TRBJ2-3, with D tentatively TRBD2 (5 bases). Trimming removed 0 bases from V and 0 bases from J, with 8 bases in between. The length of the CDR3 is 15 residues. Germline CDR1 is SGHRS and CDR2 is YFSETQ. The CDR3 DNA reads TGCGCCAGCAGCTTGGATAGCGCAAGCACAGATACGCAGTATTTT. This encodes CASSLDSASTDTQYF.

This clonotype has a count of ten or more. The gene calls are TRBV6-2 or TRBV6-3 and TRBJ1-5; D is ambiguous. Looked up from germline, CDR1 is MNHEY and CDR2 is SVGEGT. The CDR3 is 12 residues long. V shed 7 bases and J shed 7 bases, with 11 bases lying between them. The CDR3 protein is CASNERAQPQHF. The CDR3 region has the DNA TGTGCCAGCAACGAGAGGGCGCAGCCCCAGCATTTT.

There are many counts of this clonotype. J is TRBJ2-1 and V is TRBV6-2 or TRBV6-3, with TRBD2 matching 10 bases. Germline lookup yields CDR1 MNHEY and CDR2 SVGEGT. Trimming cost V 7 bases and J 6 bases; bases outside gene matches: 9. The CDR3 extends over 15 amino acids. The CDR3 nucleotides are TGTGCCAGCATTCCGAGCGGGAGGGGCTTCAATGAGCAGTTCTTC. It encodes CASIPSGRGFNEQFF.

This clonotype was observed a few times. The CDR3: CASSSSVEAFF. The CDR3 region has the DNA TGTGCCAGCAGTTCCAGTGTTGAAGCTTTCTTT. The chain uses TRBV12-3 or TRBV12-4 and TRBJ1-1; D remains ambiguous. Trimming stripped 4 bases from V and 7 bases from J, with 7 bases between. CDR3 length equals 11 residues.

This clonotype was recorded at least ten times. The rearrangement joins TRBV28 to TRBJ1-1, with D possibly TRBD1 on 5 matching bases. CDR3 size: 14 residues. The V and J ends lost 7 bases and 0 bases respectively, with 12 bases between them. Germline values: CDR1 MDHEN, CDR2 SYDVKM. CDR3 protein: CASTRETVNTEAFF. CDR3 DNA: TGTGCCAGCACCCGGGAGACAGTGAACACTGAAGCTTTCTTT.

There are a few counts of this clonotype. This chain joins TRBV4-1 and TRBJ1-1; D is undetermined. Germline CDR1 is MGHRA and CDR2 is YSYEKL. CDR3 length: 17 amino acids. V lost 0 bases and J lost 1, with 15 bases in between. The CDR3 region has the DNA TGCGCCAGCAGCCAAGAAGTTCGCGGCGCTCAGAACACTGAAGCTTTCTTT. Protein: CASSQEVRGAQNTEAFF.

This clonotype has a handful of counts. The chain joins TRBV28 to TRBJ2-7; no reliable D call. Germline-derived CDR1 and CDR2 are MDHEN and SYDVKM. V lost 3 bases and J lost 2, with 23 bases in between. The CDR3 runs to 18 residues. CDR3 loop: CASSFAVSPKKGTYEQYF. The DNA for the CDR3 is TGTGCCAGCAGTTTTGCGGTATCTCCAAAAAAAGGCACCTACGAGCAGTACTTC.

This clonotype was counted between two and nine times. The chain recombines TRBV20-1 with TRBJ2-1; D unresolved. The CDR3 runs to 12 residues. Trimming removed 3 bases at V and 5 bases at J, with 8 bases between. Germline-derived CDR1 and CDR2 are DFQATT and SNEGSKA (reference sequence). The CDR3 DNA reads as TGCAGTGCTAGGGCCCCAAACAATGAGCAGTTCTTC. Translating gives CSARAPNNEQFF.

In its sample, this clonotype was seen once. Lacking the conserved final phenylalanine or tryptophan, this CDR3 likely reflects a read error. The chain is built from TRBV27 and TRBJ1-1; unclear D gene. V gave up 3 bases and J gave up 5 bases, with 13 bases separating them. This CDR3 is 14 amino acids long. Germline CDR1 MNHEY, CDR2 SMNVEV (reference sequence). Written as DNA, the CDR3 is TGTGCCAGCAGTTTCCTGGGCGGCGTAACTGAAGCTTTCCTT. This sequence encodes CASSFLGGVTEAFL.

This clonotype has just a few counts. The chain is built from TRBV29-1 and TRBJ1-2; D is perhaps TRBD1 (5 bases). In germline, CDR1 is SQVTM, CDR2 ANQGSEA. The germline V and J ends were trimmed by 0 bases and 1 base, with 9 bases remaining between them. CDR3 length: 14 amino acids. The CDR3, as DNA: TGCAGCGTTGAAGAGGGGGGAGATAACTATGGCTACACCTTC. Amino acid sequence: CSVEEGGDNYGYTF.

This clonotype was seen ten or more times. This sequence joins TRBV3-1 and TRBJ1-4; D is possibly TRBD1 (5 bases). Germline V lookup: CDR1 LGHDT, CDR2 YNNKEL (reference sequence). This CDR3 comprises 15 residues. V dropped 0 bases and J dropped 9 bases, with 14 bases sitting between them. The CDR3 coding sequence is TGTGCCAGCAGCCAAGATTTAGTAAGGGGACAAAAACTGTTTTTT. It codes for CASSQDLVRGQKLFF.

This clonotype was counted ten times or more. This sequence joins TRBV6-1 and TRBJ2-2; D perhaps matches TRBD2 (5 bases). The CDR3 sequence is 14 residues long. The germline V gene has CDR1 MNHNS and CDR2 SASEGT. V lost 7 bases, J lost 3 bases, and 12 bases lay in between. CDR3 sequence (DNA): TGTGCCAGCAATTTATCGGAGGACACCGGGGAGCTGTTTTTT. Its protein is CASNLSEDTGELFF.

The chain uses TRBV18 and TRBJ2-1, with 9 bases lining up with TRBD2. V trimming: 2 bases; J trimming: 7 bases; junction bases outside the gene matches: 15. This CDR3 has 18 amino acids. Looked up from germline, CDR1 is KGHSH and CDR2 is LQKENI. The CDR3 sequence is CASSPFSSGVSLRNEQFF. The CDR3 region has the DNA TGTGCCAGCTCACCATTCTCTAGCGGGGTTTCCTTAAGGAATGAGCAGTTCTTC.

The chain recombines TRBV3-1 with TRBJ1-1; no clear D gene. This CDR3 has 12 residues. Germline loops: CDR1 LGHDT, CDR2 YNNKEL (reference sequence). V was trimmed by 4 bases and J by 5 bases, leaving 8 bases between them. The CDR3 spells CASSLSRTEAFF. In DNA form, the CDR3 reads TGTGCCAGCAGCCTCTCTAGGACTGAAGCTTTCTTT.

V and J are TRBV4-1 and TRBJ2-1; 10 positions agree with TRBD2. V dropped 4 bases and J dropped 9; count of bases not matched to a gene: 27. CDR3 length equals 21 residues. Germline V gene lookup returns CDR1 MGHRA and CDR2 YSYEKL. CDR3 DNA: TGCGCCAGCAGCCGAAAGGACGCGGCCCTAGCGGGAGTTTCGGCGGGGGGTGAGCAGTTCTTC. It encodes CASSRKDAALAGVSAGGEQFF.

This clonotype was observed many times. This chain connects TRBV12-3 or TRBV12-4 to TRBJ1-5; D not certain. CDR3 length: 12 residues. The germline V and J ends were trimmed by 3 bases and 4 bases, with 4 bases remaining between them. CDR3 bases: TGTGCCAGCAGTTTCGGAAATCAGCCCCAGCATTTT. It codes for CASSFGNQPQHF.

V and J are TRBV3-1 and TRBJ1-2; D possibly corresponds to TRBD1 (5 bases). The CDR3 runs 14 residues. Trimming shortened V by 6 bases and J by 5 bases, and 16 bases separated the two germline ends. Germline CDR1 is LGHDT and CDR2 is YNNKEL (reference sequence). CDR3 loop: CASRLAGLGYGYTF. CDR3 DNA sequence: TGTGCCAGCAGGCTCGCGGGGCTGGGGTATGGCTACACCTTC.

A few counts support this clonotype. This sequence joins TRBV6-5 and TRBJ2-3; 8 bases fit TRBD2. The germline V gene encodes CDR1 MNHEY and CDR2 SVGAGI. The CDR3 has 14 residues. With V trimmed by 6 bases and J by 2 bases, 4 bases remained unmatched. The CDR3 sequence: CASRREATTDTQYF. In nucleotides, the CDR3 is TGTGCCAGCAGGCGGGAGGCGACCACAGATACGCAGTATTTT.

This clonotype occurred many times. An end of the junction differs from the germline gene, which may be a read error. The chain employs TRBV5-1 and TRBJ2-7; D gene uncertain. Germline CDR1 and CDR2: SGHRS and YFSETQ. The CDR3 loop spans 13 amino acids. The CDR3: CASSLSGLYGQYF. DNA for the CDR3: TGCGCCAGCAGCTTGTCCGGCCTGTACGGGCAGTACTTC.

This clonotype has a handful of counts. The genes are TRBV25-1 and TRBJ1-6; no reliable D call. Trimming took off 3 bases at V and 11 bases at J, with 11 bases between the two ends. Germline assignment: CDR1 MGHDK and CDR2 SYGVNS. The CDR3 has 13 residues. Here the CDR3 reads CASSEATYTPLHF. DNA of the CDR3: TGTGCCAGCAGTGAGGCGACATATACACCCCTCCACTTT. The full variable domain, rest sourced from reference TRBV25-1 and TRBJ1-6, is EADIYQTPRYLVIGTGKKITLECSQTMGHDKMYWYQQDPGMELHLIHYSYGVNSTEKGDLSSESTVSRIRTEHFPLTLESARPSHTSQYLCASSEATYTPLHFGNGTRLTVT.

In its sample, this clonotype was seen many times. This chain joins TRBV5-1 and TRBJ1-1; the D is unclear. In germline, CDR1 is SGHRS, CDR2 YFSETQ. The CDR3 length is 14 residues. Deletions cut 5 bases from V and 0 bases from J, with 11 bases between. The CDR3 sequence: CASRSSELNTEAFF. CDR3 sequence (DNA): TGCGCCAGCAGGAGTTCAGAACTGAACACTGAAGCTTTCTTT.

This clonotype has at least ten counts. The DNA for the CDR3 is TGTGCCAGCAGGGCGGGTTTTGGGTACGAGCAGTACTTC. Residues: CASRAGFGYEQYF. The chain recombines TRBV6-5 with TRBJ2-7, with D possibly being TRBD2 (5 bases). The germline V gene encodes CDR1 MNHEY and CDR2 SVGAGI. Trimming took off 6 bases at V and 4 bases at J, with 13 bases between the two ends. This CDR3 spans 13 amino acids.

The CDR3 DNA is TGCAGTGCTGCCGGGACTAGCGACTACGAGCAGTACTTC. It is translated as CSAAGTSDYEQYF. This sequence joins TRBV20-1 and TRBJ2-7; 10 bases match TRBD2. This CDR3 contains 13 residues. Germline CDR1 DFQATT, CDR2 SNEGSKA (reference sequence). V lost 5 bases, J lost 3 bases, and 4 bases stayed unmatched.

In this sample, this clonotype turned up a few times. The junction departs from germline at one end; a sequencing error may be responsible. CDR3 DNA: TGTGCCAGCAGGCCGGGACAGGGAAACACTGAAGTTTTCTTT. This sequence encodes CASRPGQGNTEVFF. The chain has TRBV12-3 or TRBV12-4 and TRBJ1-1; TRBD1 matches at 9 bases. CDR3 length: 14 residues.